This T cell receptor beta chain is drawn from a study of T cell repertoires in cytomegalovirus infection. Study outcomes and limitations: CMV-specific HLA-C-restricted TCR beta clonotypes dominated the ex vivo response. Summed public TCR beta family frequency identified CMV carriers bearing the relevant HLA.

V gave up 4 bases and J gave up 4 bases, with 13 bases separating them. Germline V CDR1 and CDR2: SGHNT, YYREEE (reference sequence). The CDR3 runs 14 residues. Details on this clonotype: Its antigen is not identified.

TCRdb reanalysed the reads using MiXCR and keeps one entry per CDR3 protein. Of about 700,000 distinct CDR3 sequences listed, roughly 33% were seen once; the top ten hold approximately 18%. The chain couples TRBV5-4 to TRBJ2-3; no firm D call. The material sequenced was cultured PBMCs, taken from culture after CMV antigen stimulation. This TCR derives from a human donor in good health (CMV status not recorded). Some clones in this sample may be carry-over from other donors' samples. This CDR3 reads CASSAADGPDTQYF. CDR3 coding DNA: TGTGCCAGCAGCGCAGCCGATGGGCCAGATACGCAGTATTTT.